This T cell receptor (beta chain) is from a study of blood T cell repertoires in COVID-19. Whole-study context: PBMCs, B-cell-depleted T cells, or T cells were the source of the cDNA or gDNA that made up the material.

Sequencing used immunoSEQ multiplex PCR; TCRdb keeps in-frame clones, though not all of them. This table has approximately 210,000 clones, 88% appearing once. This CDR3 region has 15 residues. The V gene's germline CDR1 is SGHRS and CDR2 YFSETQ. Losses at the gene ends were 3 bases for V and 1 base for J; bases not matched to a gene: 4. The sequenced sample consisted of peripheral blood. This sequence joins TRBV5-1 and TRBJ2-3; 8 bases are shared with TRBD1. The source is an older man with acute or convalescent COVID-19. The CDR3 region is CASSSRGQGTDTQYF. In DNA, the CDR3 is TGCGCCAGCAGCTCCAGGGGGCAAGGCACAGATACGCAGTATTTT.